The entry below describes one TCR beta chain. The data originate from a study of OX40 agonist ivuxolimab in advanced cancers. V lost 2 bases to trimming and J lost 5 bases; unmatched junction nucleotides: 3. Germline CDR1 SGHRS, CDR2 YFSETQ. The CDR3 has 15 residues. Data came from immunoSEQ multiplex PCR; TCRdb stores just in-frame clones and leaves some out. The table records tens of thousands of clones, about 89% of them present only once. This chain uses TRBV5-1 with TRBJ1-4; 10 nucleotides agree with TRBD1. Sample: CD4+ or CD8+ T cells sorted from blood, taken in a trial of the OX40 agonist ivuxolimab. The receptor was derived from an adult with an advanced solid tumor such as melanoma, head and neck, liver or kidney cancer. This CDR3 is CASSLLTGGNEKLFF. CDR3 DNA sequence: TGCGCCAGCAGCTTACTGACAGGGGGCAATGAAAAACTGTTTTTT.